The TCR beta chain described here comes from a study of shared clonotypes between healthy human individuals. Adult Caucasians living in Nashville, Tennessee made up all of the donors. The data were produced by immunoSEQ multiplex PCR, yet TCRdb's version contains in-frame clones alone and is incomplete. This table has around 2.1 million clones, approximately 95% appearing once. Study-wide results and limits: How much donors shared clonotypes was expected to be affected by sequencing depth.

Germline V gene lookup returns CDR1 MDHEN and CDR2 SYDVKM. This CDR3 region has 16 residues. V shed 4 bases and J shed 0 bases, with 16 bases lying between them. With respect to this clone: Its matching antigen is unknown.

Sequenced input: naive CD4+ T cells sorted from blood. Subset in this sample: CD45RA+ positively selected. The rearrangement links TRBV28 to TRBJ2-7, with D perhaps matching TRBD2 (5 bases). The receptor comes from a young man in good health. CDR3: CASSSPGEKSSYEQYF. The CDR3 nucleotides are TGTGCCAGCAGTTCCCCTGGGGAGAAGAGCTCCTACGAGCAGTACTTC. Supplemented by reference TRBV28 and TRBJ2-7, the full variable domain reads DVKVTQSSRYLVKRTGEKVFLECVQDMDHENMFWYRQDPGLGLRLIYFSYDVKMKEKGDIPEGYSVSREKKERFSLILESASTNQTSMYLCASSSPGEKSSYEQYFGPGTRLTVT.